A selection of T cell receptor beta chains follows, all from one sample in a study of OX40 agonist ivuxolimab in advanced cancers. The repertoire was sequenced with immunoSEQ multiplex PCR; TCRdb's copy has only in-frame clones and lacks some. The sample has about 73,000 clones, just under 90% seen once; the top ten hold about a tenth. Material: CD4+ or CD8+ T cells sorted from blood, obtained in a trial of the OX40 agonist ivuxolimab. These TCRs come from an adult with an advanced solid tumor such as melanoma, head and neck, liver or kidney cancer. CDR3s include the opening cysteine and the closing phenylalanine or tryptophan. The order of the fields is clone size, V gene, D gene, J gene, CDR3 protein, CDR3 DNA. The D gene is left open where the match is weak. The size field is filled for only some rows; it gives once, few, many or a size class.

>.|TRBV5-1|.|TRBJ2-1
CASSLSSYNEQFF
TGCGCCAGCAGCTTATCCTCGTACAATGAGCAGTTCTTC
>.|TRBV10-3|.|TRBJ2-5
CAISEWGETQYF
TGTGCCATCAGTGAGTGGGGGGAGACCCAGTACTTC
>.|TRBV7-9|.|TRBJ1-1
CASSPGTEAFF
TGTGCCAGCAGCCCGGGCACTGAAGCTTTCTTT
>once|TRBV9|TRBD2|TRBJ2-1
CASSVAVAGAYNEQFF
TGTGCCAGCAGCGTCGCAGTAGCGGGAGCCTACAATGAGCAGTTCTTC
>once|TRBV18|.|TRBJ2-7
CASSPSEGWYEQYF
TGTGCCAGCTCACCATCCGAGGGATGGTACGAGCAGTACTTC
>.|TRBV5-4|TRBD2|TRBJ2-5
CASSSGVAGGGETQYF
TGTGCCAGCAGCTCTGGAGTAGCGGGGGGTGGGGAGACCCAGTACTTC
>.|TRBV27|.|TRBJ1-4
CASSLSLGEKLFF
TGTGCCAGCAGTTTGAGTTTAGGTGAAAAACTGTTTTTT
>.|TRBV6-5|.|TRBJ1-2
CASINPGQLGYTF
TGTGCCAGCATCAATCCGGGACAACTTGGCTACACCTTC
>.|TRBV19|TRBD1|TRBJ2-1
CASSLLGDRGFNEQFF
TGTGCCAGTAGCCTCCTTGGGGACAGGGGATTCAATGAGCAGTTCTTC
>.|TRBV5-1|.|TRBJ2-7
CASSLTVGRGYEQYF
TGCGCCAGCAGCCTCACAGTCGGCAGGGGTTACGAGCAGTACTTC
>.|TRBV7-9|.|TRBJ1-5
CASSLGGFSYQPQHF
TGTGCCAGCAGCTTAGGGGGCTTTAGTTACCAGCCCCAGCATTTT
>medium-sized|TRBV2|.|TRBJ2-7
CASSGGSVYEQYF
TGTGCCAGCAGTGGTGGGAGTGTATACGAGCAGTACTTC
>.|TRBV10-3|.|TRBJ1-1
CAISESNTEAFF
TGTGCCATCAGTGAGTCTAACACTGAAGCTTTCTTT
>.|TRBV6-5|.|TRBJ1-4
CASSVLGFTNEKLFF
TGTGCCAGCAGTGTACTCGGGTTTACTAATGAAAAACTGTTTTTT
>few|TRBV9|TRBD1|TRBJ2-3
CASSPTGQADTQYF
TGTGCCAGCAGCCCCACCGGACAGGCAGATACGCAGTATTTT
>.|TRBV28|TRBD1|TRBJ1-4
CASRPYSTGNEKLFF
TGTGCCAGCAGGCCATACTCGACAGGGAATGAAAAACTGTTTTTT
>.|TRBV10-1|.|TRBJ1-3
CASSESRRRRGTIYF
TGCGCCAGCAGTGAGTCGCGTCGCCGGAGGGGCACCATATATTTT
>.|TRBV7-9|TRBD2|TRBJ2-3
CASSYSSGGRTDTQYF
TGTGCCAGCAGCTATAGCAGCGGGGGGCGCACAGATACGCAGTATTTT
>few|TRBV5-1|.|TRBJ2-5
CASSLYTGLSETQYF
TGCGCCAGCAGCTTGTATACAGGGTTGTCAGAGACCCAGTACTTC
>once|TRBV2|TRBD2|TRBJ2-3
CASSALAGGFGDRDTQYF
TGTGCCAGCAGTGCGCTAGCGGGGGGCTTCGGGGATCGGGATACGCAGTATTTT
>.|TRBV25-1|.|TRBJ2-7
CASSFDRDGRAYEQYF
TGTGCCAGCAGTTTCGACCGGGACGGGCGAGCCTACGAGCAGTACTTC
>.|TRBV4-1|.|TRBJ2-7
CASSQVRASGYEQYF
TGCGCCAGCAGCCAAGTTCGAGCCTCCGGCTACGAGCAGTACTTC
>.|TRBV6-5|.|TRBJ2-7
CASSYSNLYEQYF
TGTGCCAGCAGTTACTCAAACCTCTACGAGCAGTACTTC
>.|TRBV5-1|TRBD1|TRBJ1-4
CASSPKTGKGTNEKLFF
TGCGCCAGCAGCCCCAAGACAGGGAAGGGAACTAATGAAAAACTGTTTTTT
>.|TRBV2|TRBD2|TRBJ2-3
CASSVGTRFTDTQYF
TGTGCCAGCAGTGTGGGGACTAGGTTCACAGATACGCAGTATTTT
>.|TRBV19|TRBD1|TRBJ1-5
CASSRQGNQPQHF
TGTGCCAGTAGTAGACAGGGGAATCAGCCCCAGCATTTT
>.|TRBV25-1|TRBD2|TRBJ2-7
CASSGDYSYEQYF
TGTGCCAGCAGTGGGGACTACTCATACGAGCAGTACTTC
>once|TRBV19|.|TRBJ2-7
CASGTLGYEQYF
TGTGCCAGCGGGACCCTGGGTTACGAGCAGTACTTC
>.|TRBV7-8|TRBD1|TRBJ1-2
CASSLEGGSGGSYGYTF
TGTGCCAGCAGCTTAGAAGGGGGCAGCGGCGGTTCCTATGGCTACACCTTC
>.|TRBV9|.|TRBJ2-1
CASSDQGFGEQFF
TGTGCCAGCAGCGACCAAGGTTTCGGTGAGCAGTTCTTC
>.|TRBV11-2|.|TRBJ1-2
CASSLGPTGFYGYTF
TGTGCCAGCAGCTTAGGACCGACCGGGTTCTATGGCTACACCTTC
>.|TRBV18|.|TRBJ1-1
CASSPLGEEAEAFF
TGTGCCAGCTCACCATTGGGGGAGGAGGCTGAAGCTTTCTTT
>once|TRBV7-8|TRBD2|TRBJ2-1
CASSLWGAGGFDEQFF
TGTGCCAGCAGCCTCTGGGGGGCGGGAGGGTTCGATGAGCAGTTCTTC
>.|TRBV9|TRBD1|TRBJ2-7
CASSVGQGFSYEQYF
TGTGCCAGCAGCGTAGGACAGGGCTTCTCCTACGAGCAGTACTTC
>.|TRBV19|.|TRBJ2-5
CASRPRAGETQYF
TGTGCCAGTAGACCAAGAGCTGGGGAGACCCAGTACTTC
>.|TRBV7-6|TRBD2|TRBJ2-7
CASSPTPGTSDEQYF
TGTGCCAGCAGCCCGACCCCCGGAACTAGCGACGAGCAGTACTTC
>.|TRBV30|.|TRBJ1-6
CAWRIGGDYNSPLHF
TGTGCCTGGAGAATTGGAGGGGACTATAATTCACCCCTCCACTTT
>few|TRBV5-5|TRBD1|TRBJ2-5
CASSLLTGTGGETQYF
TGTGCCAGCAGCTTACTAACCGGGACAGGGGGGGAGACCCAGTACTTC
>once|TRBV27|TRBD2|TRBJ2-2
CASSLGFGLAAVGAGELFF
TGTGCCAGCAGTTTAGGTTTTGGACTAGCGGCGGTTGGAGCCGGGGAGCTGTTTTTT
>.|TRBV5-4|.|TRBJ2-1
CASSLLTNEQFF
TGTGCCAGCAGCTTGTTGACTAATGAGCAGTTCTTC
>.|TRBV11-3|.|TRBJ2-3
CASSHRSTDTQYF
TGTGCCAGCAGCCACCGCAGCACAGATACGCAGTATTTT
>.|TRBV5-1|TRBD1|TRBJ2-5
CASSLEPGQGYGTQYF
TGCGCCAGCAGCTTGGAGCCGGGACAGGGTTATGGGACCCAGTACTTC
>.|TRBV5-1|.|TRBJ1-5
CASSLKFVRRENQPQHF
TGCGCCAGCAGCTTGAAGTTTGTGCGCAGGGAAAATCAGCCCCAGCATTTT
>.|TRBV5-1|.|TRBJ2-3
CASGLGGGTQYF
TGCGCCAGCGGACTAGGGGGAGGTACGCAGTATTTT
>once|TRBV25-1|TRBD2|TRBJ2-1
CASSWGRANEQFF
TGTGCCAGCTCCTGGGGGAGGGCCAATGAGCAGTTCTTC
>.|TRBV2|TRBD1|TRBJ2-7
CAGGTGIHEQYF
TGTGCCGGGGGGACAGGTATCCACGAGCAGTACTTC
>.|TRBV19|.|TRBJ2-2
CASREFGNTGELFF
TGTGCCAGTAGAGAGTTCGGGAACACCGGGGAGCTGTTTTTT
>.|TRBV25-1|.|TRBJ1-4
CASSESQPRVANEKLFF
TGTGCCAGCAGTGAAAGTCAACCCAGGGTAGCTAATGAAAAACTGTTTTTT
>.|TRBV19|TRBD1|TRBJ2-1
CASSYLTGTGAHEQFF
TGTGCCAGTAGTTACTTAACCGGGACAGGGGCCCATGAGCAGTTCTTC
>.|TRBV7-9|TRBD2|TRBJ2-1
CASSLLTSALNEQFF
TGTGCCAGCAGCTTATTGACTAGCGCACTCAATGAGCAGTTCTTC
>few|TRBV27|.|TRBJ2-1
CASSYGRGNEQFF
TGTGCCAGCAGTTATGGTAGGGGGAATGAGCAGTTCTTC
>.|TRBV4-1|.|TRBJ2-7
CASSQESTVWYEQYF
TGCGCCAGCAGCCAAGAATCGACAGTTTGGTACGAGCAGTACTTC
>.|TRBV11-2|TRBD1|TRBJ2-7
CASSPSDRGLYEQYF
TGTGCCAGCAGCCCCTCAGACAGGGGGCTCTACGAGCAGTACTTC
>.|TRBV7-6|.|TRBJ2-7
CASSSRESAEQYF
TGTGCCAGCAGCTCTCGAGAGTCGGCCGAGCAGTACTTC